These 23 T cell receptor beta chains originate from one sample sequenced in a study of vaccination and CD4 T cells after COVID-19. Sequenced with the Oncomine TCR Beta short-read assay was DNA taken from cultured CD4+ T cells. From the PCR reads, TCRdb called clonotypes with MiXCR, one entry per CDR3 protein. Of about 13,000 distinct CDR3 sequences detected, about 50% appear once; the ten largest clones hold over 13%. These receptors are not linked to any known antigen. This sample's treatment: approximately nine-day PBMC culture with coronavirus spike peptide pools or control peptides (ViraFEST assay). The specimen was CD4+ T cells from blood, cultured in vitro. The receptors shown here come from a human donor who had recovered from COVID-19.

This clonotype was seen only a few times. The V call is TRBV10-3, the J call TRBJ2-1; 12 nucleotides line up with TRBD2. J was trimmed by 9 bases and V by 0 bases; bases with no gene match: 3. Germline CDR1 ENHRY, CDR2 SYGVKD. There are 15 residues in the CDR3. The CDR3 coding sequence is TGTGCCATCAGTGAGTCGACTAGCGGGAGCAGTGAGCAGTTCTTC. Its protein product is CAISESTSGSSEQFF.

The gene calls are TRBV6-1 and TRBJ1-5; 10 bases are a match to TRBD1. Trimming at V came to 6 bases and at J to 2 bases, leaving 4 bases not matched to a gene. The CDR3 contains 15 residues. Germline CDR1 MNHNS, CDR2 SASEGT. CDR3 in amino acids: CASSRQGAGNQPQHF. The CDR3 region has the DNA TGTGCCAGCAGCCGACAGGGGGCGGGCAATCAGCCCCAGCATTTT.

The genes are TRBV23-1 and TRBJ1-1; D is unresolved. TRBV23-1 is treated as an ORF (open reading frame) with a function not yet certain. The V end lost 8 bases, the J end lost 1 base, and 26 bases lay between the germline ends. This CDR3 has 18 amino acids. CDR3 DNA sequence: TGCGCCAGCTCCAAAAGATGGCTGTTCATTGCTTGGAACACTGAAGCTTTCTTT. Amino acids: CASSKRWLFIAWNTEAFF.

This clonotype appeared a few times. The genes are TRBV6-2 or TRBV6-3 and TRBJ2-5, with D hard to call. Germline V gene sequence: CDR1 MNHEY, CDR2 SVGEGT. CDR3 length: 15 amino acids. Trimming took off 6 bases at V and 3 bases at J, with 17 bases between the two ends. CDR3 loop: CASSRLRIWEETQYF. In DNA, the CDR3 is TGTGCCAGCAGCCGACTTAGAATATGGGAAGAGACCCAGTACTTC.

The chain is built from TRBV7-2 and TRBJ2-3; maybe TRBD1 (5 bases). The germline V gene encodes CDR1 SGHTA and CDR2 FQGNSA. This CDR3 has 13 amino acids. The ends were cut back, 5 bases at V and 4 bases at J, with 10 bases in the middle. The CDR3 coding sequence is TGTGCCAGCAGCACAGGAGCCGCAGATACGCAGTATTTT. Amino acid sequence: CASSTGAADTQYF. The full variable domain, its missing parts supplied by reference TRBV7-2 and TRBJ2-3, is GAGVSQSPSNKVTEKGKDVELRCDPISGHTALYWYRQSLGQGLEFLIYFQGNSAPDKSGLPSDRFSAERTGGSVSTLTIQRTQQEDSAVYLCASSTGAADTQYFGPGTRLTVL.

There are a few counts of this clonotype. This rearrangement joins TRBV6-4 to TRBJ1-3; no reliable D call. The CDR3 sequence is 13 residues long. The V end lost 5 bases, the J end lost 9 bases, and 14 bases lay between the germline ends. From germline, CDR1 is MRHNA and CDR2 SNTAGT. CDR3 bases: TGTGCCAGCAGTCAGGCAGGATGGTCCACCATATATTTT. Translation: CASSQAGWSTIYF.

The chain uses TRBV27 and TRBJ2-1; D is perhaps TRBD1 (5 bases). The CDR3 has 13 amino acids. Trimming shortened V by 6 bases and J by 5 bases, and 11 bases separated the two germline ends. CDR1 and CDR2 from the germline V gene are MNHEY and SMNVEV (reference sequence). The CDR3 sequence is CASRPTENNEQFF. CDR3 nucleotides: TGTGCCAGCAGACCGACAGAGAACAATGAGCAGTTCTTC.

This clonotype has only a few counts. The CDR3 here is CAWLGEGNSPLHF. CDR3 in DNA: TGTGCCTGGTTAGGCGAGGGGAACTCACCCCTCCACTTT. The V and J genes are TRBV30 and TRBJ1-6; weak D call: TRBD1 (5 bases). V shed 5 bases and J shed 10 bases, with 15 bases lying between them. Germline V gene data show CDR1 as GTSNPN and CDR2 as SVGIG (reference sequence). CDR3 size: 13 residues.

The chain combines TRBV27 with TRBJ2-3, with TRBD2 matching over 8 bases. V lost 3 bases and J lost 8; bases outside the gene matches: 16. Per the germline V gene, CDR1 is MNHEY and CDR2 is SMNVEV (reference sequence). The CDR3 is made up of 17 amino acids. The CDR3 DNA is TGTGCCAGCAGTTTGGGAGGGACTAGGAGGGAGATGGCTACGCAGTATTTT. Translation: CASSLGGTRREMATQYF.

V and J are TRBV15 and TRBJ2-5, with D possibly TRBD2 on 6 matching bases. The CDR3 consists of 14 residues. The germline gives CDR1 LNHNV, CDR2 YYDKDF (reference sequence). V lost 4 bases, J lost 1 base, and 10 bases lay in between. The CDR3: CATSMRGLQETQYF. The CDR3 bases are TGTGCCACCAGCATGAGGGGACTCCAAGAGACCCAGTACTTC.

The table lists this clonotype with a count of one. The V and J genes are TRBV28 and TRBJ1-2; D gene uncertain. Trimming took off 2 bases at V and 3 bases at J, with 13 bases between the two ends. The germline CDR1 and CDR2 sequences are MDHEN and SYDVKM. The length of the CDR3 is 15 residues. CDR3 DNA sequence: TGTGCCAGCAGTTTAATAGGATCGCGACACTATGGCTACACCTTC. It translates to CASSLIGSRHYGYTF.

The chain is built from TRBV30 and TRBJ2-2; D call uncertain. Trimming removed 3 bases from V and 7 bases from J, with 12 bases in between. The CDR3 is 13 residues long. CDR1 and CDR2 (germline): GTSNPN, SVGIG (reference sequence). The CDR3 sequence: CAWRVRKNGELFF. The CDR3 DNA is TGTGCCTGGAGGGTAAGAAAGAACGGGGAGCTGTTTTTT.

The chain joins TRBV20-1 to TRBJ2-2, with 10 bases matching TRBD2. Germline lookup yields CDR1 DFQATT and CDR2 SNEGSKA (reference sequence). The trim removed 0 bases at V and 3 bases at J, leaving 1 base unmatched. This CDR3 is built from 15 residues. CDR3 amino acids: CSARDLAGDTGELFF. CDR3 in DNA: TGCAGTGCTAGAGATCTAGCGGGAGACACCGGGGAGCTGTTTTTT.

V is TRBV20-1 and J is TRBJ2-7; a possible D gene is TRBD1 (6 bases). Germline CDR1 is DFQATT and CDR2 is SNEGSKA (reference sequence). V gave up 0 bases and J gave up 1 base, with 10 bases separating them. The CDR3 runs to 14 residues. CDR3 amino acids: CSARDPGESYEQYF. CDR3 bases: TGCAGTGCTAGAGATCCAGGGGAATCCTACGAGCAGTACTTC.

This clonotype was counted only a few times. The V call is TRBV20-1, the J call TRBJ2-3, with 8 bases lining up with TRBD2. CDR1 and CDR2 (germline): DFQATT, SNEGSKA (reference sequence). V shed 5 bases, J shed 4 bases, and the junction held 17 bases outside the gene matches. CDR3 size: 17 residues. CDR3 protein: CSALRQKGTSIPDTQYF. CDR3 nucleotides: TGCAGTGCTCTAAGACAAAAGGGGACTAGTATCCCAGATACGCAGTATTTT.

This chain uses TRBV19 with TRBJ2-5; D gene uncertain. Trimming took 6 bases from V and 7 from J, leaving 18 bases between them. The CDR3 has 14 residues. CDR1 LNHDA and CDR2 SQIVND come from the germline V gene (reference sequence). In nucleotides, the CDR3 is TGTGCCAGTAGCAACGACCCGAGTCTAGGGACCCAGTACTTC. Encoded protein: CASSNDPSLGTQYF.

This clonotype is a singleton in its sample. This chain links TRBV30 with TRBJ2-3; 12 bases agree with TRBD2. Trimming at V came to 2 bases and at J to 7 bases, leaving 7 bases not matched to a gene. Germline V gives CDR1 GTSNPN, CDR2 SVGIG (reference sequence). The CDR3 loop spans 15 amino acids. The CDR3 nucleotides read TGTGCCTGGAGTCCGCGGACTAGCGGGATGTATACGCAGTATTTT. Translation: CAWSPRTSGMYTQYF.

V and J are TRBV21-1 and TRBJ2-2; TRBD1, the D gene given by the table, was not confirmed from the DNA. TRBV21-1 constitutes a pseudogene. The CDR3 consists of 18 residues. The CDR3 spells CASSKVPDRGQDTGELFF. CDR3 DNA: TGTGCCAGCAGCAAAGTCCCTGACAGGGGGCAGGACACCGGGGAGCTGTTTTTT.

The chain has TRBV5-1 and TRBJ2-2; 11 bases match TRBD2. V dropped 4 bases and J dropped 6; count of bases not matched to a gene: 5. The CDR3 is made up of 15 amino acids. CDR1 is SGHRS and CDR2 is YFSETQ in the germline V gene. CDR3: CASSIRSGRAGELFF. The CDR3 region has the DNA TGCGCCAGCAGCATCCGTAGCGGGAGGGCCGGGGAGCTGTTTTTT.

This sequence joins TRBV18 and TRBJ1-1, with a possible D match to TRBD1 (6 bases). Trimming left V 5 bases short and J 4 bases short, with 20 bases between. The CDR3 is 16 residues long. CDR1 and CDR2 (germline): KGHSH, LQKENI. The DNA of the CDR3 is TGTGCCAGCTCATCTTTTCAGGGGAGGAAGGGCACTGAAGCTTTCTTT. Translating it yields CASSSFQGRKGTEAFF.

The chain joins TRBV7-2 to TRBJ1-4, with D uncertain. The CDR3 extends over 14 amino acids. The ends were cut back, 2 bases at V and 5 bases at J, with 9 bases in the middle. Germline CDR1 SGHTA, CDR2 FQGNSA. CDR3 bases: TGTGCCAGCAGCTTAAGCCGGAACAATGAAAAACTGTTTTTT. This sequence encodes CASSLSRNNEKLFF.

This clonotype occurred a few times. The chain is built from TRBV19 and TRBJ1-2; weak D call: TRBD1 (6 bases). The germline gives CDR1 LNHDA, CDR2 SQIVND (reference sequence). Trimming removed 4 bases from V and 6 bases from J, with 18 bases in between. This CDR3 has 15 amino acids. CDR3 in amino acids: CASSRGPGVPHGYTF. The CDR3 nucleotides are TGTGCCAGTAGTAGGGGACCAGGGGTGCCCCATGGCTACACCTTC.

This chain uses TRBV2 with TRBJ1-6; D unresolved. V was shortened by 0 bases and J by 7 bases, with 4 bases between the two germline ends. This CDR3 spans 13 amino acids. Germline V lookup: CDR1 SNHLY, CDR2 FYNNEI. The CDR3 protein is CASSEAENSPLHF. The CDR3 nucleotides are TGTGCCAGCAGTGAAGCGGAGAATTCACCCCTCCACTTT. The entire variable domain, with the rest obtained from reference TRBV2 and TRBJ1-6, is as follows: EPEVTQTPSHQVTQMGQEVILRCVPISNHLYFYWYRQILGQKVEFLVSFYNNEISEKSEIFDDQFSVERPDGSNFTLKIRSTKLEDSAMYFCASSEAENSPLHFGNGTRLTVT.